At least ten counts were recorded for the clone carrying this TCR beta chain. Trimming removed 3 bases at V and 5 bases at J, with 10 bases between. This CDR3 is built from 12 residues. Germline CDR1 reads SQVTM; CDR2 reads ANQGSEA. TCRdb independently ran MiXCR on the 5' RACE reads; one entry per CDR3 protein. Of about 60,000 distinct CDR3 sequences in the sample, 12% are singletons; the top ten hold under 4.5%. This sample was included in a study of early T cells in non-severe SARS-CoV-2 infection. The receptor's source is an adult who was a healthcare worker with PCR-confirmed SARS-CoV-2 infection or an uninfected control (not recorded which). The chain links TRBV29-1 to TRBJ2-5; D is unclear. Specimen: whole blood. CDR3: CSVEFSPETQYF. Written as DNA, the CDR3 is TGCAGCGTTGAGTTCTCCCCCGAGACCCAGTACTTC.